These T cell receptor beta chains were read from a single sample in a study of blood T cell repertoires in COVID-19. The data were produced by immunoSEQ multiplex PCR, yet TCRdb's version contains in-frame clones alone and is incomplete. The data hold roughly 180,000 clones, with 85% observed a single time. Sequenced: peripheral blood. The receptors come from an older woman with acute or convalescent COVID-19. The CDR3 runs from the conserved cysteine through the conserved F or W. The D gene is left open where the match is weak. Size is stated for part of the rows, as once, few or many counts, or as a class when the clone is expanded.

j_gene: TRBJ2-1; v_gene: TRBV5-1; d_gene: TRBD1; abundance: .; CDR3nt: TGCGCCAGCAGCTTGGTGGCGGGACAGGGCAAAAATGAGCAGTTCTTC; CDR3aa: CASSLVAGQGKNEQFF
j_gene: TRBJ1-2; v_gene: TRBV18; d_gene: TRBD1; abundance: few; CDR3nt: TGTGCCAGCTCAGCGGACAGGGGGCAAGTCTACACCTTC; CDR3aa: CASSADRGQVYTF
j_gene: TRBJ2-1; v_gene: TRBV20-1; d_gene: .; abundance: .; CDR3nt: TGCAGTGCTAGTGCATCGACGGAGAGCTCCTACAATGAGCAGTTCTTC; CDR3aa: CSASASTESSYNEQFF
j_gene: TRBJ1-1; v_gene: TRBV18; d_gene: .; abundance: .; CDR3nt: TGTGCCAGCTCACCAACAGTGAACACTGAAGCTTTCTTT; CDR3aa: CASSPTVNTEAFF
j_gene: TRBJ1-2; v_gene: TRBV19; d_gene: .; abundance: few; CDR3nt: TGTGCCAGTAGTGGAATAGGGAGCTTCTATGGCTACACCTTC; CDR3aa: CASSGIGSFYGYTF
j_gene: TRBJ2-2; v_gene: TRBV19; d_gene: .; abundance: .; CDR3nt: TGTGCCAGTAGTCCCCACTTGAACACCGGGGAGCTGTTTTTT; CDR3aa: CASSPHLNTGELFF
j_gene: TRBJ1-6; v_gene: TRBV11-2; d_gene: .; abundance: once; CDR3nt: TGTGCCAGCAGCACCCTCAGTCGGGGTTCACCCCTCCACTTT; CDR3aa: CASSTLSRGSPLHF
j_gene: TRBJ2-2; v_gene: TRBV29-1; d_gene: TRBD1; abundance: few; CDR3nt: TGCAGCGTTTCCCAGGGGGTATACACCGGGGAGCTGTTTTTT; CDR3aa: CSVSQGVYTGELFF
j_gene: TRBJ1-2; v_gene: TRBV28; d_gene: .; abundance: .; CDR3nt: TGTGCCAGCAGTTTATTAGGCGGGTATGGCTACACCTTC; CDR3aa: CASSLLGGYGYTF
j_gene: TRBJ2-2; v_gene: TRBV6-5; d_gene: TRBD1; abundance: .; CDR3nt: TGTGCCAGCACCATGACAGGGTCAATCACCGGGGAGCTGTTTTTT; CDR3aa: CASTMTGSITGELFF
j_gene: TRBJ1-5; v_gene: TRBV19; d_gene: .; abundance: .; CDR3nt: TGTGCCAGTAGTATATTGGCCGGCAATCAGCCCCAGCATTTT; CDR3aa: CASSILAGNQPQHF
j_gene: TRBJ2-2; v_gene: TRBV5-1; d_gene: TRBD2; abundance: .; CDR3nt: TGCGCCAGCAGCTATCCGGGACTAGCGGGAGAAGGGGAGCTGTTTTTT; CDR3aa: CASSYPGLAGEGELFF
j_gene: TRBJ1-6; v_gene: TRBV3-1/TRBV3-2; d_gene: TRBD1; abundance: .; CDR3nt: TGTGCCAGCAGCCACGGACAGGATAATTCACCCCTCCACTTT; CDR3aa: CASSHGQDNSPLHF
j_gene: TRBJ2-1; v_gene: TRBV5-1; d_gene: TRBD2; abundance: .; CDR3nt: TGCGCCAGCAGCTTGGGGGAGGGCCACAATGAGCAGTTCTTC; CDR3aa: CASSLGEGHNEQFF
j_gene: TRBJ1-6; v_gene: TRBV3-1/TRBV3-2; d_gene: TRBD1; abundance: .; CDR3nt: TGTGCCAGCAGCCTTGGACAGGGGCCTTTCCACTTT; CDR3aa: CASSLGQGPFHF
j_gene: TRBJ1-2; v_gene: TRBV5-6; d_gene: TRBD1; abundance: few; CDR3nt: TGTGCCAGCAGCATTGCCCCAGGGGGCTATGGCTACACCTTC; CDR3aa: CASSIAPGGYGYTF
j_gene: TRBJ2-5; v_gene: TRBV19; d_gene: .; abundance: .; CDR3nt: TGTGCCAGTAGTTCAAAGCGGGACCAAGAGACCCAGTACTTC; CDR3aa: CASSSKRDQETQYF
j_gene: TRBJ1-1; v_gene: TRBV27; d_gene: .; abundance: .; CDR3nt: TGTGCCAGCAGACTATTCAACATCGCCACTGAAGCTTTCTTT; CDR3aa: CASRLFNIATEAFF
j_gene: TRBJ2-2; v_gene: TRBV24-1; d_gene: TRBD1; abundance: .; CDR3nt: TGTGCCACCAGTCGAGACAGGGTCCCCGGCGGGGAGCTGTTTTTT; CDR3aa: CATSRDRVPGGELFF
j_gene: TRBJ2-1; v_gene: TRBV3-1/TRBV3-2; d_gene: .; abundance: .; CDR3nt: TGTGCCAGCAGATTACACATGGACAATGAGCAGTTCTTC; CDR3aa: CASRLHMDNEQFF
j_gene: TRBJ1-2; v_gene: TRBV7-8; d_gene: .; abundance: .; CDR3nt: TGTGCCAGCAGCCAGCGGACGAGCGGCTACACCTTC; CDR3aa: CASSQRTSGYTF
j_gene: TRBJ1-1; v_gene: TRBV2; d_gene: TRBD1; abundance: .; CDR3nt: TGTGCCAGCACCAGAGACAGGGTTAGCACTGAAGCTTTCTTT; CDR3aa: CASTRDRVSTEAFF
j_gene: TRBJ1-2; v_gene: TRBV29-1; d_gene: TRBD1; abundance: once; CDR3nt: TGCAGCGTTGGGGACAGTTCTTACTATGGCTACACCTTC; CDR3aa: CSVGDSSYYGYTF
j_gene: TRBJ1-1; v_gene: TRBV6-5; d_gene: .; abundance: few; CDR3nt: TGTGCCAGCAGTATCCCCGGGACAATGAACACTGAAGCTTTCTTT; CDR3aa: CASSIPGTMNTEAFF
j_gene: TRBJ1-6; v_gene: TRBV6-5; d_gene: TRBD1; abundance: .; CDR3nt: TGTGCCAGCAGTCCCGGGACAGCTAATTCACCCCTCCACTTT; CDR3aa: CASSPGTANSPLHF
j_gene: TRBJ1-3; v_gene: TRBV25-1; d_gene: TRBD1; abundance: .; CDR3nt: TGTGCCACCTCGGACAGGGGAAACACCATATATTTT; CDR3aa: CATSDRGNTIYF
j_gene: TRBJ2-1; v_gene: TRBV11-3; d_gene: .; abundance: .; CDR3nt: TGTGCCAGCAGCTTCCCACCGAGCTCCTACAATGAGCAGTTCTTC; CDR3aa: CASSFPPSSYNEQFF
j_gene: TRBJ2-1; v_gene: TRBV4-1; d_gene: .; abundance: .; CDR3nt: TGCGCCAGCAGCCAAAATCACGGCGGGACTTACAATGAGCAGTTCTTC; CDR3aa: CASSQNHGGTYNEQFF
j_gene: TRBJ2-3; v_gene: TRBV29-1; d_gene: .; abundance: .; CDR3nt: TGCGGGGCCCGGGGGGCCACAGATACGCAGTATTTT; CDR3aa: CGARGATDTQYF
j_gene: TRBJ1-2; v_gene: TRBV28; d_gene: .; abundance: .; CDR3nt: TGTGCCAGCAGTTTATCCCCCTCACAGGGTTTTGGCTACACCTTC; CDR3aa: CASSLSPSQGFGYTF
j_gene: TRBJ1-1; v_gene: TRBV9; d_gene: .; abundance: once; CDR3nt: TGTGCCAGCAGCGGAGCACTTAACACTGAAGCTTTCTTT; CDR3aa: CASSGALNTEAFF
j_gene: TRBJ1-1; v_gene: TRBV5-1; d_gene: .; abundance: .; CDR3nt: TGCGCCAGCAGGCGAAGTGGGAACACTGAAGCTTTCTTT; CDR3aa: CASRRSGNTEAFF
j_gene: TRBJ1-4; v_gene: TRBV18; d_gene: TRBD1; abundance: .; CDR3nt: TGTGCCAGCTCACCACGGGCTGGACAGGGGAGAAGTGAAAAACTGTTTTTT; CDR3aa: CASSPRAGQGRSEKLFF
j_gene: TRBJ1-1; v_gene: TRBV5-1; d_gene: TRBD1; abundance: many; CDR3nt: TGCGCCAGCAGCCTGGGACAGCCGAGTATGAACACTGAAGCTTTCTTT; CDR3aa: CASSLGQPSMNTEAFF
j_gene: TRBJ2-3; v_gene: TRBV21-1; d_gene: .; abundance: .; CDR3nt: TGTGCCAGCAGCAAAGGGAAGCGGCCCAAACCCCCTAGCACAGATACGCAGTATTTT; CDR3aa: CASSKGKRPKPPSTDTQYF
j_gene: TRBJ2-1; v_gene: TRBV11-3; d_gene: TRBD2; abundance: .; CDR3nt: TGTGCCAGCAGCTTAGACCGACTAGCGGTCAATGAGCAGTTCTTC; CDR3aa: CASSLDRLAVNEQFF
j_gene: TRBJ1-6; v_gene: TRBV7-9; d_gene: TRBD1; abundance: few; CDR3nt: TGTGCCAGCAGCCCGGGACAGGGAATTTCACCCCTCCACTTT; CDR3aa: CASSPGQGISPLHF
j_gene: TRBJ2-1; v_gene: TRBV5-6; d_gene: .; abundance: .; CDR3nt: TGTGCCAGCAGCCCGAAGCAGGGGGGCGATGAGCAGTTCTTC; CDR3aa: CASSPKQGGDEQFF
j_gene: TRBJ2-1; v_gene: TRBV6-5; d_gene: .; abundance: .; CDR3nt: TGTGCCAGCAGCCGTAGCGGTTACAATGAGCAGTTCTTC; CDR3aa: CASSRSGYNEQFF
j_gene: TRBJ1-3; v_gene: TRBV27; d_gene: TRBD1; abundance: .; CDR3nt: TGTGCCAGCAGTCTGACAGGGGCTGGAAACACCATATATTTT; CDR3aa: CASSLTGAGNTIYF
j_gene: TRBJ1-2; v_gene: TRBV25-1; d_gene: TRBD1; abundance: .; CDR3nt: TGTGCCAGCAGTGGCCCGGACAGGGGATGGTATGGCTACACCTTC; CDR3aa: CASSGPDRGWYGYTF
j_gene: TRBJ1-2; v_gene: TRBV11-3; d_gene: .; abundance: few; CDR3nt: TGTGCCAGCAGCCCATTCCCCGGGACTGACTATGGCTACACCTTC; CDR3aa: CASSPFPGTDYGYTF
j_gene: TRBJ2-3; v_gene: TRBV11-3; d_gene: .; abundance: .; CDR3nt: TGTGCCAGCAAAGAAAGCGGAGATACGCAGTATTTT; CDR3aa: CASKESGDTQYF
j_gene: TRBJ1-2; v_gene: TRBV6-1; d_gene: .; abundance: .; CDR3nt: TGTGCCAGCAGTGAAGTGGCAGGGAATACCTATGGCTACACCTTC; CDR3aa: CASSEVAGNTYGYTF
j_gene: TRBJ1-1; v_gene: TRBV28; d_gene: .; abundance: .; CDR3nt: TGTGCCAGCAGTATAAGGGCCCAGCGGGCTTTCTTT; CDR3aa: CASSIRAQRAFF
j_gene: TRBJ2-2; v_gene: TRBV27; d_gene: .; abundance: .; CDR3nt: TGTGCCAGCAGTTCATCGTTCGGTGGGGAGCTGTTTTTT; CDR3aa: CASSSSFGGELFF
j_gene: TRBJ2-4; v_gene: TRBV28; d_gene: .; abundance: .; CDR3nt: TGTGCCAGCAGTTCAACAGTAGGAGCCAAAAACATTCAGTACTTC; CDR3aa: CASSSTVGAKNIQYF
j_gene: TRBJ2-1; v_gene: TRBV5-6; d_gene: TRBD2; abundance: once; CDR3nt: TGTGCCAGCAGCTTGCTTCGGGAGGCACAATACAATGAGCAGTTCTTC; CDR3aa: CASSLLREAQYNEQFF